This T cell receptor (beta chain) is from a study of T cells in localized non-small cell lung cancer (dated by TCRdb to 2020 to 2021). In the study overall: T cell repertoires of 236 early-stage NSCLC patients were analyzed, with tumors being compared against uninvolved tumor-adjacent lungs. The cohort consisted of 200 to 300 treatment-naive NSCLC patients whose localized lung tumors had been resected. The mean age of the NSCLC patients was under 70 years, with 130 or so men and 95 to 110 women.

TCR beta CDR3 regions were sequenced from DNA using the immunoSEQ Assay. The paper's processing steps were these. T cell density was computed as TCR beta template counts normalized to usable DNA estimated by amplifying housekeeping genes. Richness was estimated with the preseqR package, extrapolating to 400,000 templates for PBMC samples and 120,000 templates for tissue samples. Clonality was calculated as one minus Pielou's evenness. Tissue-enriched TCRs were identified by differential abundance testing using productive amino-acid clonotypes, minimum total count 5 and alpha 0.1. Repertoire overlap between compartments was quantified with the Jaccard Index and Morisita Overlap Index. GLIPH grouped TCR beta CDR3s together with public tetramer-defined viral CDR3s, and a viral motif had to include at least three viral sequences and also show V-gene enrichment. In TCRdb, the immuneACCESS table is reduced to in-frame sequences with V and J assigned. These tables do not hold every clone; where another copy was compared, an unresolved V gene accounts for under half, and the others remain unexplained. V and J calls and clone size are copied from that table; D and trimming were computed from the DNA. This sample is represented by roughly 2,500 clones; approximately 27% of them were singletons. The ten largest clonotypes hold around 8% of the sample.

Reading the germline V gene (reference sequence) gives CDR1 LNHDA and CDR2 SQIVND. Measured from the cysteine to the phenylalanine, the CDR3 is 12 residues long. The CDR3 DNA has 36 bases and is translated from base 1. V is cut by 3 bases and J by 7 bases, and the space between the germline ends is 7 bases. This clone was counted between two and nine times. What antigen it recognizes has not been identified. No base qualities exist here, and no much larger clone lies one base off it. On the study overall, not on this receptor specifically: The highest T cell clonality was observed in uninvolved tumor-adjacent lung, where clonality exceeded that of tumor, suggesting that antigenic responses were more focused in uninvolved tumor-adjacent lung. Of the top 100 tumor clones, a median of roughly 57 were detected in paired uninvolved adjacent lung; approximately 30 were also among that lung's top 100. Higher T cell density in blood was associated with longer overall survival, whereas higher clonality in adjacent lung was associated with shorter survival. Since the design was exploratory, TCR variables were selected using unadjusted p-values with no false-discovery rate correction. Because multi-region sequencing of the tumors was not done, intratumor heterogeneity could not be ruled out.

At diagnosis, peripheral blood, uninvolved tumor-adjacent lung and tumor were collected and stored as a combination of fresh-frozen and FFPE material. The receptor's source is a male donor at least 60 years old with stage II squamous cell lung carcinoma. The chain is assembled from TRBV19 and TRBJ1-5, with the D segment identity uncertain. The input for sequencing was lung tumor tissue, taken before any cancer treatment. The nucleotide sequence reads TGTGCCAGTAGTATCCCTGGGCAGCCCCAGCATTTT. This translates into CASSIPGQPQHF.